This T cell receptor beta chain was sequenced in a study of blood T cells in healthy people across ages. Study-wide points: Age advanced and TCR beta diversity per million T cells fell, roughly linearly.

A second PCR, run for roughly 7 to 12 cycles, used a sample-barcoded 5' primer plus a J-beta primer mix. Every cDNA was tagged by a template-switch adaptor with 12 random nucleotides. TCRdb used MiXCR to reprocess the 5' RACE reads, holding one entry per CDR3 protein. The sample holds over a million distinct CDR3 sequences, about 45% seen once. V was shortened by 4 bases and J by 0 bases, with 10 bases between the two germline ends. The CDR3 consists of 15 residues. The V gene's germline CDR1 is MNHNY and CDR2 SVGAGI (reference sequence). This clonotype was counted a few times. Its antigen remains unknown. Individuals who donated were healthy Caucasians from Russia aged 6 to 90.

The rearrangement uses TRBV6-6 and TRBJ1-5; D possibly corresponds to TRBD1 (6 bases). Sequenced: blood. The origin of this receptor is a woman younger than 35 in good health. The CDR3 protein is CASSSDRYSNQPQHF. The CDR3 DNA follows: TGTGCCAGCAGTTCAGACAGGTATAGCAATCAGCCCCAGCATTTT.